The present T cell receptor beta chain was sequenced within a study of OX40 agonist ivuxolimab in advanced cancers. Study in general: Across the patients, intravenous ivuxolimab was delivered every 2 weeks at 0.01 to 10 mg/kg.

V lost 6 bases and J 3 bases, leaving 17 bases between the germline ends. The CDR3 totals 15 residues. Germline loops: CDR1 SNHLY, CDR2 FYNNEI. It was autoimmune disease history or systemic immunosuppression that excluded patients. Sequenced by immunoSEQ multiplex PCR; TCRdb stores in-frame clones only, minus some. The sample gives about 62,000 clones, roughly 88% of which show up once; roughly 5.1% is in the top ten. The source is an adult with an advanced solid tumor such as melanoma, head and neck, liver or kidney cancer. The chain has TRBV2 and TRBJ1-1, with unresolved D. The sample here was CD4+ or CD8+ T cells sorted from blood, taken in a trial of the OX40 agonist ivuxolimab. CDR3 amino acids: CASSLEQNGYTEAFF. The CDR3 coding sequence is TGTGCCAGCAGCTTGGAGCAGAATGGGTACACTGAAGCTTTCTTT.